The rows below give T cell receptor beta chains drawn from one sample of a study of blood T cell repertoires in COVID-19. The data were produced by immunoSEQ multiplex PCR, yet TCRdb's version contains in-frame clones alone and is incomplete. The table includes roughly 260,000 clones, about 89% detected once. The sequenced sample consisted of PBMCs or T cells enriched from blood (not recorded which). All receptors derive from a woman aged 18-35 years who had recovered from COVID-19. Both conserved end residues are part of each CDR3. The order of the fields is J gene, clone size, V gene, D gene, CDR3 DNA, CDR3 protein. A D gene is named only where the DNA matches it firmly. Clone size is stated in some rows and not others, as once, few, many or a class when expanded.

j_gene: TRBJ2-7
abundance: .
v_gene: TRBV19
d_gene: TRBD1
CDR3nt: TGTGCCAGTAGTATCTTGGGACAGGGGCCCTTATACTCCTACGAGCAGTACTTC
CDR3aa: CASSILGQGPLYSYEQYF

j_gene: TRBJ1-1
abundance: .
v_gene: TRBV5-1
d_gene: TRBD1
CDR3nt: TGCGCCAGCAGCTTGGTTGGACAGGTGAACACTGAAGCTTTCTTT
CDR3aa: CASSLVGQVNTEAFF

j_gene: TRBJ1-5
abundance: .
v_gene: TRBV28
d_gene: .
CDR3nt: TGTGCCAGCAGCCCAGGCAGGGCCACCTATAGCAATCAGCCCCAGCATTTT
CDR3aa: CASSPGRATYSNQPQHF

j_gene: TRBJ1-1
abundance: .
v_gene: TRBV11-3
d_gene: TRBD1
CDR3nt: TGTGCCAGCAGCGCCTTACAGGGGGCGGACACTGAAGCTTTCTTT
CDR3aa: CASSALQGADTEAFF

j_gene: TRBJ1-1
abundance: .
v_gene: TRBV11-3
d_gene: TRBD1
CDR3nt: TGTGCCAGCAGCTTAGCAGGGGGCGCGGCTTTCTTT
CDR3aa: CASSLAGGAAFF

j_gene: TRBJ2-7
abundance: .
v_gene: TRBV28
d_gene: .
CDR3nt: TGTGCCAGCGCGGGGTCCAGCTCCTCAGGGATCCCTTCCGAGCAGTACTTC
CDR3aa: CASAGSSSSGIPSEQYF

j_gene: TRBJ1-2
abundance: .
v_gene: TRBV3-1/TRBV3-2
d_gene: TRBD1
CDR3nt: TGTGCCAGCAGCTTCCGGACAGGCGACTCCACCTTC
CDR3aa: CASSFRTGDSTF

j_gene: TRBJ1-5
abundance: .
v_gene: TRBV7-9
d_gene: TRBD1
CDR3nt: TGTGCCAGCAGCTTAGAAGCCGGGACAGGGGGGTCGGACCAGCCCCAGCATTTT
CDR3aa: CASSLEAGTGGSDQPQHF

j_gene: TRBJ1-3
abundance: .
v_gene: TRBV28
d_gene: .
CDR3nt: TGTGCCAGCAGCCCAGGGTGGGGAGGAAACACCATATATTTT
CDR3aa: CASSPGWGGNTIYF

j_gene: TRBJ2-1
abundance: .
v_gene: TRBV5-1
d_gene: TRBD1
CDR3nt: TGCGCCAGCAGCTTGTTAGGGGGCGGTGAGCAGTTCTTC
CDR3aa: CASSLLGGGEQFF

j_gene: TRBJ1-5
abundance: few
v_gene: TRBV3-1/TRBV3-2
d_gene: TRBD1
CDR3nt: TGTGCCAGCAGCCATCTTACAGGGGGCGTCGATCAGCCCCAGCATTTT
CDR3aa: CASSHLTGGVDQPQHF

j_gene: TRBJ1-1
abundance: .
v_gene: TRBV28
d_gene: .
CDR3nt: TGTGCCAGCAGTCTACAGGGTGGGGGCACTGAAGCTTTCTTT
CDR3aa: CASSLQGGGTEAFF

j_gene: TRBJ2-3
abundance: .
v_gene: TRBV7-2
d_gene: TRBD2
CDR3nt: TGTGCCAGCAGCTTGACTAGCGGCACAGATACGCAGTATTTT
CDR3aa: CASSLTSGTDTQYF

j_gene: TRBJ1-5
abundance: .
v_gene: TRBV19
d_gene: .
CDR3nt: TGTGCCAGTAGTTCCTCTCAGCCCCAGCATTTT
CDR3aa: CASSSSQPQHF

j_gene: TRBJ2-5
abundance: once
v_gene: TRBV3-1/TRBV3-2
d_gene: TRBD2
CDR3nt: TGTGCCAGCAGCCAACTAGCGGGGCAAGAGACCCAGTACTTC
CDR3aa: CASSQLAGQETQYF

j_gene: TRBJ1-6
abundance: .
v_gene: TRBV2
d_gene: TRBD1
CDR3nt: TGTGCCAGCATTGGACAGGGGAGGGGATCACCCCTCCACTTT
CDR3aa: CASIGQGRGSPLHF

j_gene: TRBJ1-4
abundance: .
v_gene: TRBV4-1
d_gene: .
CDR3nt: TGCGCCAGCAGCCAAGGAGTCGGGGAGGCTAATGAAAAACTGTTTTTT
CDR3aa: CASSQGVGEANEKLFF

j_gene: TRBJ2-7
abundance: few
v_gene: TRBV6-2/TRBV6-3
d_gene: TRBD2
CDR3nt: TGTGCCAGCAGTTGGGGGGGCTACGAGCAGTACTTC
CDR3aa: CASSWGGYEQYF

j_gene: TRBJ2-7
abundance: few
v_gene: TRBV9
d_gene: TRBD1
CDR3nt: TGTGCCAGCAGCGTCGACAGGGGAGAGCAGTACTTC
CDR3aa: CASSVDRGEQYF

j_gene: TRBJ2-1
abundance: .
v_gene: TRBV24-1
d_gene: .
CDR3nt: TGTGCCACCGACGCCGGGGCAGGGGTTTACAATGAGCAGTTCTTC
CDR3aa: CATDAGAGVYNEQFF

j_gene: TRBJ2-1
abundance: .
v_gene: TRBV7-2
d_gene: .
CDR3nt: TGTGCCAGCAGCTTAGGCAGAGGCCAATCCTCAAACAATGAGCAGTTCTTC
CDR3aa: CASSLGRGQSSNNEQFF

j_gene: TRBJ2-5
abundance: .
v_gene: TRBV21-1
d_gene: .
CDR3nt: TGTGCCAGCAGCCGGGGAGGGGAAGAGACCCAGTACTTC
CDR3aa: CASSRGGEETQYF

j_gene: TRBJ1-1
abundance: .
v_gene: TRBV7-6
d_gene: TRBD1
CDR3nt: TGTGCCAGCAGCTTTGGACAGGGGAACACTGAAGCTTTCTTT
CDR3aa: CASSFGQGNTEAFF

j_gene: TRBJ2-6
abundance: .
v_gene: TRBV27
d_gene: TRBD1
CDR3nt: TGTGCCAGCAGCCAGGGACAGCCGAACGTCCTGACTTTC
CDR3aa: CASSQGQPNVLTF

j_gene: TRBJ1-3
abundance: .
v_gene: TRBV18
d_gene: TRBD1
CDR3nt: TGTGCCAGCTCGGAGGCCACAGGGGGCCTGACCTCTGGAAACACCATATATTTT
CDR3aa: CASSEATGGLTSGNTIYF

j_gene: TRBJ1-1
abundance: many
v_gene: TRBV9
d_gene: TRBD1
CDR3nt: TGTGCCAGCACCTCCGTAAACAGGGGCCCAATGAACACTGAAGCTTTCTTT
CDR3aa: CASTSVNRGPMNTEAFF